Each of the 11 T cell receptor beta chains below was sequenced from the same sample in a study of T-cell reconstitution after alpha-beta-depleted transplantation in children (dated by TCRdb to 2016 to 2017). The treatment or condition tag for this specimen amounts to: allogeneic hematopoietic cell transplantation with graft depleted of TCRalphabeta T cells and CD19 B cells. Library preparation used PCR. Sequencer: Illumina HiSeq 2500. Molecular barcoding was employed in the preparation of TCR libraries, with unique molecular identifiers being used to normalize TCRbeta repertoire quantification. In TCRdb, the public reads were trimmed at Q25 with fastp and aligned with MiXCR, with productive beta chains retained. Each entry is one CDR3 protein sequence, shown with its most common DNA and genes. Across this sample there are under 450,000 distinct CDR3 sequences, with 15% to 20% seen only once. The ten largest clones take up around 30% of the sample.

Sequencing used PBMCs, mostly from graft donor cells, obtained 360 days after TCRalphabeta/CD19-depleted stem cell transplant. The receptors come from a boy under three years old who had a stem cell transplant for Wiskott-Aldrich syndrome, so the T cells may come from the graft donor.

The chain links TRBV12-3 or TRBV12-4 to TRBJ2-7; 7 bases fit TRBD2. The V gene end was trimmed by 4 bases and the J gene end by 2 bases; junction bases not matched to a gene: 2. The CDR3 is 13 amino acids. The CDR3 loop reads CASSWGGTYEQYF. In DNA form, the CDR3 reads TGTGCCAGCAGTTGGGGGGGTACCTACGAGCAGTACTTC.

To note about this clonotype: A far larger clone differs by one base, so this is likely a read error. Here the CDR3 reads CASSLGGSYNEQYF. Here the CDR3 DNA reads TGCGCCAGCAGCTTGGGGGGCTCCTACAATGAGCAGTACTTC. The chain carries TRBV5-1 and TRBJ2-1; possibly TRBD1 for D (5 bases). The DNA end favors TRBJ2-7, so the J call may be wrong. The germline CDR1 and CDR2 sequences are SGHRS and YFSETQ. This CDR3 has 14 amino acids.

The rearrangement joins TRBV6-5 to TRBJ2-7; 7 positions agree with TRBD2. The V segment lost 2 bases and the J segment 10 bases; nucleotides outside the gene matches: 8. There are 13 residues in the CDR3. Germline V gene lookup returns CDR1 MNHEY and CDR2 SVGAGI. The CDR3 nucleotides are TGTGCCAGCAGTTACGGGCTAGCGGTGCCCCAGTACTTC. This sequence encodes CASSYGLAVPQYF.

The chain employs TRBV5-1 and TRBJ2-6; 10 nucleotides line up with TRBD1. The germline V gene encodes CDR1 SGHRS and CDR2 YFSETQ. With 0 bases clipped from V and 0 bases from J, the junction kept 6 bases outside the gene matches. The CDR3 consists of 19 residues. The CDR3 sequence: CASSLAGTGVPSGANVLTF. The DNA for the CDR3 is TGCGCCAGCAGCTTGGCCGGGACAGGGGTCCCCTCTGGGGCCAACGTCCTGACTTTC.

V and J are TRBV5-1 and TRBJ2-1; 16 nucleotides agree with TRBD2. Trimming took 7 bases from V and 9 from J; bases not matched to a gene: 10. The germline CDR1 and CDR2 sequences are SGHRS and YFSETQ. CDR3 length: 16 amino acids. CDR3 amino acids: CASGLRGTSGRGEQFF. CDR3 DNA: TGCGCCAGCGGACTTAGAGGGACTAGCGGGAGGGGTGAGCAGTTCTTC.

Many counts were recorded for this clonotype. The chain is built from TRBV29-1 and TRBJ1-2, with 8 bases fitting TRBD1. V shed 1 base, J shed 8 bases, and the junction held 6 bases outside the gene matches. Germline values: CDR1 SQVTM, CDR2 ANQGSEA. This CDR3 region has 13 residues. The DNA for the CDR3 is TGCAGCGTTGAAGGAGACAGGGGCGTGGGCTACACCTTC. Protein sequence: CSVEGDRGVGYTF.

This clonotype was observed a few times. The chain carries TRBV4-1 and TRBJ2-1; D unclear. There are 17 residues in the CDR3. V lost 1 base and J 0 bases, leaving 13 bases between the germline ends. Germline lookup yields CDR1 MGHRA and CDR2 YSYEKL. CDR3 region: CASSQVFLVGSYNEQFF. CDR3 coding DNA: TGCGCCAGCAGCCAAGTTTTTCTAGTTGGCTCCTACAATGAGCAGTTCTTC.

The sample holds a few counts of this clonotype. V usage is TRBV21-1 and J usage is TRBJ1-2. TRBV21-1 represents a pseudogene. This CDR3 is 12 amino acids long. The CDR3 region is CASRPFNYGYTF. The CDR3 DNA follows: TGTGCCAGCAGGCCATTTAACTATGGCTACACCTTC.

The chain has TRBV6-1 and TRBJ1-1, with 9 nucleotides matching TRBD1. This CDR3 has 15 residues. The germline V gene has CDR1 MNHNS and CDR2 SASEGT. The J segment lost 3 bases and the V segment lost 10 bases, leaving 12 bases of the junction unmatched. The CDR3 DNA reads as TGTGCCACCACGTCCGGGACAGGGCCGTACACTGAAGCTTTCTTT. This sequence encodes CATTSGTGPYTEAFF.

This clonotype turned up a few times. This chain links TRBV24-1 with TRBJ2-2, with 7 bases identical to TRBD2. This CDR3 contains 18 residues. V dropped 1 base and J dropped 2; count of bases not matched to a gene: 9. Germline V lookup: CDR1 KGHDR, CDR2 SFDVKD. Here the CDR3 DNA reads TGTGCCACCAGTGATTTCGTAAGCGGGAAAGTTAACACCGGGGAGCTGTTTTTT. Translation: CATSDFVSGKVNTGELFF.

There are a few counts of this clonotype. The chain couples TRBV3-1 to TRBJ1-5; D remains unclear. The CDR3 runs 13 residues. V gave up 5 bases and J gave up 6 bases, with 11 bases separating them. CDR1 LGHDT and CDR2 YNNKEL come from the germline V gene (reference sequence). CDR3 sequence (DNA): TGTGCCAGCAGCGATAGTCTGGGTCAGCCCCAGCATTTT. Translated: CASSDSLGQPQHF.